Sequencing of this TCR beta chain was carried out in a study of post-analysis software for immune sequencing data. Study information: Some patients lacked subtype; others had relapsing-remitting, secondary progressive or progressive-relapsing disease.

Of note for this clonotype: The antigen is not known.

V shed 7 bases and J shed 9 bases, with 13 bases lying between them. The length of the CDR3 is 12 residues. Germline CDR1 and CDR2: SGHVS and FQNEAQ. Built from TCR beta cDNA, the libraries had unique molecular identifiers in them. The yield from about 1 to 10 million T cells was around 500,000 cDNA molecules in total. TCRdb reanalysed the PCR reads using MiXCR and keeps one entry per CDR3 protein. The sample has more than 350,000 distinct CDR3 sequences; 30% to 45% are singletons. Whole-study results and caveats: About five TRBV segments appeared more often in patients than in controls, and TRBV5-6, TRBV5-1 and TRBV20-1 were among these.

This sequence joins TRBV7-8 and TRBJ2-1; tentatively, D is TRBD2 (6 bases). Specimen: blood. The sequence was collected from a girl aged 2-10 years with multiple sclerosis. The CDR3 region is CASTNKEGEQFF. The CDR3 region has the DNA TGTGCCAGCACGAATAAGGAGGGTGAGCAGTTCTTC.